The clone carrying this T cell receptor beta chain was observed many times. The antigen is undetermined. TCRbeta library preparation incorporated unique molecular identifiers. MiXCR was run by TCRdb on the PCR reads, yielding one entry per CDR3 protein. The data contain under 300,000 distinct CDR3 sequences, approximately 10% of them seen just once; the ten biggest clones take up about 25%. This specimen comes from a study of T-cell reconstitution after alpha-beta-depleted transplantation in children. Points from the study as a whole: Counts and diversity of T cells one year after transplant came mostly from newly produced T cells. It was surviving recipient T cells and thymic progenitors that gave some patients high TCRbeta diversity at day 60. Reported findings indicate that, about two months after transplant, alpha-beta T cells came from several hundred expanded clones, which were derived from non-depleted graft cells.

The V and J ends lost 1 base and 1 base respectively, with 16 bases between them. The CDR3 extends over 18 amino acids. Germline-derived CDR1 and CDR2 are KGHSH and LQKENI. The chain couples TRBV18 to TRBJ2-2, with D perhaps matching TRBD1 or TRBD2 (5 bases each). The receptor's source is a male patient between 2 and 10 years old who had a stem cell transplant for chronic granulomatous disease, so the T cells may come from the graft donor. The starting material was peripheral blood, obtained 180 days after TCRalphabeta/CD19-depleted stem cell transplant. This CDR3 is CASSPLRMGPVNTGELFF. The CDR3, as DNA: TGTGCCAGCTCACCACTGCGTATGGGACCCGTGAACACCGGGGAGCTGTTTTTT.